This T cell receptor beta chain was recovered during a study of regulatory T cells in long-lasting Graves disease. In building TCR beta libraries, iRepertoire HTBI primers were used together with Arm-PCR of CDR3 regions. From the multiplex PCR reads, TCRdb called clonotypes with MiXCR, one entry per CDR3 protein. The data hold some 400,000 distinct CDR3 sequences, with under 15% observed a single time. There are a few counts of this clonotype. What it recognizes is unknown. Time point here: newly diagnosed GD, antithyroid drugs for less than 3 months. PBMC-derived RNA was used for the TCR library. Germline trimming cut 0 bases from V and 3 bases from J; bases unmatched to any gene: 14. The CDR3 extends over 18 amino acids. CDR1 is SQVTM and CDR2 is ANQGSEA in the germline V gene. General study results and limits: Relative to new patients (around 1,000), persistent patients exhibited greater sharing of public clonotypes (about 3,000).

The same sample was also studied in work on T cells in Graves' hyperthyroidism and ophthalmopathy.

The chain recombines TRBV29-1 with TRBJ2-5, with 9 bases lining up with TRBD2. Sequences were derived from peripheral blood mononuclear cells (PBMCs), sampled at new diagnosis, from a patient treated with antithyroid drugs. This TCR derives from a woman aged 30 to 39 with Graves disease. In nucleotides, the CDR3 is TGCAGCGTTGAAGAGTATACCCCCGGGACTAGCTATAAAGAGACCCAGTACTTC. The encoded protein is CSVEEYTPGTSYKETQYF.